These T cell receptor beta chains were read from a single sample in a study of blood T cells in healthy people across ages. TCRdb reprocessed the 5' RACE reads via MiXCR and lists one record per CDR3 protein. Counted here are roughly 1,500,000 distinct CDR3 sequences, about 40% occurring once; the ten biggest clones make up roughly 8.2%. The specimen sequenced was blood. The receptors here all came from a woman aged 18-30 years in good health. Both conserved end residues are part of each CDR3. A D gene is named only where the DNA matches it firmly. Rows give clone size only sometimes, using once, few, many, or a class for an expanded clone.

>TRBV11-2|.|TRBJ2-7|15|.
CASSLEIARGHEQYF
TGTGCCAGCAGCTTAGAGATTGCGAGGGGCCACGAGCAGTACTTC
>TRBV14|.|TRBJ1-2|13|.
CASSPSKGYGYTF
TGTGCCAGCAGTCCTTCGAAGGGGTATGGCTACACCTTC
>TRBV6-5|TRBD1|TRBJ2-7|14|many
CASSAGTGDYEQYF
TGTGCCAGCAGTGCCGGGACAGGGGACTACGAGCAGTACTTC
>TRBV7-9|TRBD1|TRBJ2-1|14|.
CASSLSAGGDEQFF
TGTGCCAGCAGCCTCAGCGCAGGGGGCGATGAGCAGTTCTTC
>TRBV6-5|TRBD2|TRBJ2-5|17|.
CASSYSRGASGRETQYF
TGTGCCAGCAGTTACTCAAGAGGAGCTAGCGGGAGGGAGACCCAGTACTTC
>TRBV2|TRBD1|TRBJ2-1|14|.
CASIRDRVSREQFF
TGTGCCAGCATTCGGGACAGGGTTTCGAGAGAGCAGTTCTTC
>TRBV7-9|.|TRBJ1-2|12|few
CASSLVVDGYTF
TGTGCCAGCAGCTTAGTAGTGGATGGCTACACCTTC
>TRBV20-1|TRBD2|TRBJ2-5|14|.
CSASGTSGNNEQYF
TGCAGTGCTTCCGGGACTAGCGGGAACAATGAGCAGTACTTC
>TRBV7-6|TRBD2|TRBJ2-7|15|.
CASSLSGGRFYEQYF
TGTGCCAGCAGCTTATCGGGGGGGAGATTCTACGAGCAGTACTTC
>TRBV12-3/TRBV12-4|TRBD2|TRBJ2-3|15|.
CTSSGASGLGYTQYF
TGTACCAGCAGTGGCGCTAGCGGGTTGGGCTATACGCAGTATTTT
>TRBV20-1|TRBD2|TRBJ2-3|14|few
CSASGGALGDTQYF
TGCAGTGCTAGCGGGGGGGCCTTGGGAGATACGCAGTATTTT
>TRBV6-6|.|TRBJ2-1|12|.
CASSSLSQAWFF
TGTGCCAGCAGTTCCCTATCACAGGCATGGTTCTTC
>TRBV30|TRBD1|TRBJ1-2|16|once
CAWRGVGQGAPNGYTF
TGTGCCTGGAGGGGGGTCGGACAGGGCGCGCCTAATGGCTACACCTTC
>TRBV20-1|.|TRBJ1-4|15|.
CSATDPSGAGEKLFF
TGCAGTGCGACCGATCCATCCGGGGCGGGAGAAAAACTGTTTTTT
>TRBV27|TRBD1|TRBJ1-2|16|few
CASRFSTGGAGYGYTF
TGTGCCAGCAGATTTTCAACAGGGGGCGCCGGCTATGGCTACACCTTC
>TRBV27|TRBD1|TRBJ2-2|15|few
CASSRRTGDTGELFF
TGTGCCAGCAGTCGCCGGACAGGGGACACCGGGGAGCTGTTTTTT
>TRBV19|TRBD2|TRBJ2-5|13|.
CASSILAEETQYF
TGTGCCAGTAGTATACTAGCGGAAGAGACCCAGTACTTC
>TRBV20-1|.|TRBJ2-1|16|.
CSARGSSSGEYNEQFF
TGCAGTGCTAGAGGTTCGTCGAGCGGAGAGTACAATGAGCAGTTCTTC
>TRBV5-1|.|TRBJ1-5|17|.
CASSRASADYSNQPQHF
TGCGCCAGCAGCCGGGCCTCGGCGGACTATAGCAATCAGCCCCAGCATTTT